The next 3 T cell receptor beta chains were all read from a single sample in a study of patients and donors after allogeneic stem cell transplantation. TCRdb ran MiXCR on the RT-PCR reads and lists one entry per CDR3 protein. This sample yields some 150,000 distinct CDR3 sequences, of which roughly two fifths are seen a single time; around 50% belongs to the top ten. The material sequenced was blood, either unsorted or a sorted T cell fraction (not recorded which). The receptors come from a human donor who was either an allogeneic HSCT recipient or a stem cell or donor lymphocyte infusion donor (not recorded which). It is not recorded whose cells these are; they may come from a transplant donor.

V gene TRBV7-9 combines with J gene TRBJ1-4, with 8 bases fitting TRBD1. J gave up 9 bases and V 6 bases, and 15 bases lay outside the gene matches. The CDR3 is 16 amino acids. Germline CDR1 and CDR2: SEHNR and FQNEAQ (reference sequence). The CDR3 reads CASRRRARGLLQKLFF. The CDR3 nucleotides read TGTGCCAGCAGGAGGAGGGCCAGGGGGCTGTTGCAAAAACTGTTTTTT.

The chain carries TRBV25-1 and TRBJ2-3; 8 bases agree with TRBD2. The CDR3 spans 14 residues. Trimming removed 6 bases from V and 5 bases from J; junction bases left unmatched: 7. Germline V gives CDR1 MGHDK, CDR2 SYGVNS. Here the CDR3 reads CASREAGAGDTQYF. As DNA, the CDR3 is TGTGCCAGCAGGGAAGCGGGGGCGGGAGATACGCAGTATTTT.

Only a few counts were recorded for this clonotype. This chain uses TRBV5-1 with TRBJ2-4; TRBD2 matches 7 bases. Germline V CDR1 and CDR2: SGHRS, YFSETQ. The CDR3 contains 13 residues. V was pared by 1 base and J by 7 bases, with 2 bases of the junction left unmatched. The CDR3 DNA follows: TGCGCCAGCAGCTTGTGGGGAGGGAACATTCAGTACTTC. Amino acid sequence: CASSLWGGNIQYF.